The 9 T cell receptor beta chains presented below share a single source sample, sequenced in a study of T cells after yellow fever vaccination. TCRdb re-derived calls from the 5' RACE reads in MiXCR, one entry per CDR3 protein. The sample has fewer than 400,000 distinct CDR3 sequences, under 7.5% seen once; the top ten hold approximately 16%. The input for sequencing was PBMCs, taken 5 days after the yellow fever booster vaccination. The receptors come from a man aged 25-45 years who received the YFV17D yellow fever vaccine.

This clonotype was recorded a few times. This chain connects TRBV12-3 or TRBV12-4 to TRBJ1-3; D call uncertain. Trimming shortened V by 3 bases and J by 2 bases, and 11 bases separated the two germline ends. CDR3 length equals 15 residues. Here the CDR3 reads CASSFTPPPGNTIYF. The CDR3 coding sequence is TGTGCCAGCAGTTTTACCCCGCCCCCTGGAAACACCATATATTTT.

This clonotype was recorded at least ten times. A read error may account for a junction end that differs from germline. The genes are TRBV5-1 and TRBJ2-5; D is possibly TRBD1 (5 bases). This CDR3 is built from 14 residues. Germline assignment: CDR1 SGHRS and CDR2 YFSETQ. CDR3 in amino acids: CASSSDTGQETQYF. CDR3 DNA sequence: TGCGCCAGTAGCTCGGACACGGGCCAAGAGACCCAGTACTTC.

This clonotype was seen more than once but under ten times. This chain joins TRBV4-2 and TRBJ1-1; D gene uncertain. The germline V and J ends were trimmed by 0 bases and 4 bases, with 15 bases remaining between them. The CDR3 is 16 amino acids. Per germline, CDR1 LGHNA and CDR2 YNFKEQ. The CDR3 region has the DNA TGTGCCAGCAGCCAAGATAATGTCGGGATCGGCACTGAAGCTTTCTTT. Translating it yields CASSQDNVGIGTEAFF.

This chain links TRBV5-1 with TRBJ2-3; 8 bases agree with TRBD1. The trim removed 3 bases at V and 4 bases at J, leaving 7 bases unmatched. The CDR3 extends over 15 amino acids. From germline, CDR1 is SGHRS and CDR2 YFSETQ. The CDR3 loop reads CASSSGQARADTQYF. As DNA, the CDR3 is TGCGCCAGCAGCTCGGGACAGGCGCGGGCAGATACGCAGTATTTT.

This clonotype has at least ten counts. This chain joins TRBV29-1 and TRBJ2-7; tentatively, D is TRBD2 (6 bases). This CDR3 comprises 15 residues. V was cut by 4 bases and J by 1 base, with 17 bases left in between. CDR1 and CDR2 from the germline V gene are SQVTM and ANQGSEA. CDR3 loop: CSVARDSTRSYEQYF. In DNA form, the CDR3 reads TGCAGCGTTGCCCGGGACTCCACGAGATCCTACGAGCAGTACTTC.

In this sample, this clonotype turned up a few times. V and J are TRBV6-1 and TRBJ1-4; a possible D gene is TRBD1 (6 bases). The V end was cut by 5 bases, the J end by 8 bases, with 27 bases between. The CDR3 consists of 18 residues. Germline values: CDR1 MNHNS, CDR2 SASEGT. CDR3 in amino acids: CASSRAPTTGALGEKLFF. Here the CDR3 DNA reads TGTGCCAGCAGTCGAGCCCCGACGACAGGCGCCCTCGGAGAAAAACTGTTTTTT.

This clonotype turned up a few times. CDR3 sequence: CSADTPGDTQYF. In nucleotides, the CDR3 is TGCAGCGCCGATACCCCTGGGGATACGCAGTATTTT. The chain joins TRBV29-1 to TRBJ2-3; unclear D gene. The CDR3 spans 12 residues. Trimming stripped 7 bases from V and 6 bases from J, with 14 bases between. Germline V gives CDR1 SQVTM, CDR2 ANQGSEA.

This clonotype was observed at least ten times. The chain links TRBV5-1 to TRBJ2-1; 8 positions match TRBD2. The CDR3 totals 15 residues. V lost 0 bases, J lost 2 bases, and 1 base stayed unmatched. In germline, CDR1 is SGHRS, CDR2 YFSETQ. CDR3 DNA sequence: TGCGCCAGCAGCTTGGGACTAGCGACCTACAATGAGCAGTTCTTC. Protein: CASSLGLATYNEQFF.

The sample holds a few counts of this clonotype. V and J are TRBV7-6 and TRBJ1-5; D is undetermined. V lost 5 bases, J lost 4 bases, and 12 bases lay in between. CDR3 length equals 14 residues. Looked up from germline, CDR1 is SGHVS and CDR2 is FNYEAQ. The CDR3 DNA is TGTGCCAGCAGCCCCGGGGATGGTAATCAGCCCCAGCATTTT. Its translation: CASSPGDGNQPQHF.